These 31 T cell receptor beta chains were all obtained from the same sample, sequenced in a study of blood T cells in healthy people across ages. A second PCR of roughly 7 to 11 cycles used a sample-barcoded 5' primer and a J-beta primer mix. TCRdb itself ran the 5' RACE reads through MiXCR, one entry per CDR3 protein. Here the sample spans about 680,000 distinct CDR3 sequences, 49% being singletons. Sequencing was done on a sample of blood. Receptors originate from a woman aged 60 to 75 in good health.

The chain recombines TRBV10-3 with TRBJ2-1; D gene unclear. The length of the CDR3 is 14 residues. Germline V lookup: CDR1 ENHRY, CDR2 SYGVKD. V was pared by 7 bases and J by 2 bases, with 12 bases between. CDR3 bases: TGTGCCATCATGGCGGATCCAACCTACAATGAGCAGTTCTTC. Translation gives CAIMADPTYNEQFF.

This clonotype was seen a few times. J is TRBJ1-2 and V is TRBV7-2; 7 nucleotides match TRBD1. Germline V gene lookup returns CDR1 SGHTA and CDR2 FQGNSA. This CDR3 spans 13 amino acids. The trim removed 5 bases at V and 6 bases at J, leaving 6 bases unmatched. The CDR3 nucleotides read TGTGCCAGCAGCCCCGGGACAGTCCATGGCTACACCTTC. Encoded protein: CASSPGTVHGYTF. Full variable domain (rest looked up from reference TRBV7-2 and TRBJ1-2): GAGVSQSPSNKVTEKGKDVELRCDPISGHTALYWYRQSLGQGLEFLIYFQGNSAPDKSGLPSDRFSAERTGGSVSTLTIQRTQQEDSAVYLCASSPGTVHGYTFGSGTRLTVV.

This clonotype was detected ten times or more. The chain combines TRBV12-3 or TRBV12-4 with TRBJ1-4; no clear D gene. CDR3 size: 15 residues. The V end lost 1 base, the J end lost 7 bases, and 13 bases lay between the germline ends. The CDR3 here is CASSLDGKIGEKLFF. CDR3 DNA sequence: TGTGCCAGCAGTTTAGATGGGAAAATAGGTGAAAAACTGTTTTTT.

V is TRBV5-1 and J is TRBJ1-2; 9 bases match TRBD1. Germline V CDR1 and CDR2: SGHRS, YFSETQ. Trimming removed 0 bases from V and 6 bases from J; junction bases left unmatched: 3. The CDR3 length is 14 residues. The CDR3 here is CASSLEGQGDGYTF. The CDR3 nucleotides read TGCGCCAGCAGCTTGGAGGGACAGGGTGATGGCTACACCTTC.

The V gene is TRBV10-3, the J gene TRBJ1-2, with D possibly being TRBD1 (6 bases). Per the germline V gene, CDR1 is ENHRY and CDR2 is SYGVKD. This CDR3 is built from 13 residues. V was trimmed by 6 bases and J by 2 bases, leaving 10 bases between them. This CDR3 reads CAISRQENYGYTF. CDR3 in DNA: TGTGCCATCAGCCGACAGGAGAACTATGGCTACACCTTC.

The chain links TRBV7-2 to TRBJ2-7; 15 bases match TRBD2. CDR1 is SGHTA, CDR2 FQGNSA, per germline. After removal of 2 bases from V and 1 base from J, the junction contained 9 bases not matched to a gene. The CDR3 spans 19 residues. The CDR3 sequence is CASSLYIGTSGGSSYEQYF. CDR3 in DNA: TGTGCCAGCAGCTTATATATTGGGACTAGCGGGGGGAGTTCCTACGAGCAGTACTTC.

A remark on this clonotype: A clone one base away is much larger, so this may be a read error. The chain links TRBV7-9 to TRBJ2-5; 7 positions match TRBD1. TRBJ2-7 explains the end of the DNA better; the J call may be wrong. This CDR3 is built from 15 residues. Germline CDR1 is SEHNR and CDR2 is FQNEAQ (reference sequence). CDR3: CASSPSAQGNHEQYF. The CDR3 nucleotides are TGTGCCAGCAGCCCATCGGCACAGGGGAACCACGAGCAGTACTTC.

This clonotype was recorded many times. The J gene is TRBJ2-4, the V gene TRBV11-2, with 9 positions matching TRBD1. Germline-derived CDR1 and CDR2 are SGHAT and FQNNGV. The CDR3 extends over 14 amino acids. V lost 5 bases and J lost 8; bases outside the gene matches: 7. The CDR3 sequence is CASSRDREGDIQYF. The CDR3 bases are TGTGCCAGCAGCCGGGACAGGGAGGGCGACATTCAGTACTTC.

This clonotype appeared many times. The rearrangement joins TRBV29-1 to TRBJ2-5; 11 bases are shared with TRBD2. Germline V CDR1 and CDR2: SQVTM, ANQGSEA. This CDR3 has 13 residues. V shed 2 bases, J shed 11 bases, and the junction held 7 bases outside the gene matches. The CDR3: CSVETSGSSEQYF. The CDR3 DNA is TGCAGCGTTGAAACTAGCGGGAGTAGTGAGCAGTACTTC. Full variable domain (remainder filled in from reference TRBV29-1 and TRBJ2-5): SAVISQKPSRDICQRGTSLTIQCQVDSQVTMMFWYRQQPGQSLTLIATANQGSEATYESGFVIDKFPISRPNLTFSTLTVSNMSPEDSSIYLCSVETSGSSEQYFGPGTRLLVL.

This chain uses TRBV7-3 with TRBJ2-5; D is ambiguous. Germline CDR1 and CDR2: SGHTA and FQGTGA. Trimming took off 0 bases at V and 5 bases at J, with 7 bases between the two ends. CDR3 length: 13 amino acids. The CDR3 DNA is TGTGCCAGCAGCTTAACGACGTTCGAGACCCAGTACTTC. Translated: CASSLTTFETQYF.

J is TRBJ2-3 and V is TRBV10-3; D gene unclear. Germline loops: CDR1 ENHRY, CDR2 SYGVKD. V was clipped by 8 bases and J by 2 bases, with 8 bases between them. The length of the CDR3 is 12 residues. The CDR3 DNA reads TGTGCCATCGGGGAATTCACAGATACGCAGTATTTT. It translates to CAIGEFTDTQYF.

The CDR3 coding sequence is TGTGCCAGCAGCCCGCCCGGTACCCCCACTGAAGCTTTCTTT. This codes for CASSPPGTPTEAFF. The V call is TRBV4-2, the J call TRBJ1-1, with D uncertain. Trimming cost V 4 bases and J 4 bases, with 13 bases left between them. From germline, CDR1 is LGHNA and CDR2 YNFKEQ. The CDR3 is 14 amino acids.

The V call is TRBV19, the J call TRBJ2-1; D is uncertain. V lost 5 bases to trimming and J lost 0 bases, with 14 bases between them. The CDR3 is 16 residues long. The V gene's germline CDR1 is LNHDA and CDR2 SQIVND (reference sequence). The CDR3 coding sequence is TGTGCCAGTAGTGTACCAGGAGATACCTCCTACAATGAGCAGTTCTTC. Protein: CASSVPGDTSYNEQFF.

The chain carries TRBV20-1 and TRBJ2-7; 11 nucleotides match TRBD2. V shed 1 base and J 6 bases; nucleotides not matched to a gene: 8. This CDR3 has 15 amino acids. CDR1 is DFQATT and CDR2 is SNEGSKA in the germline V gene (reference sequence). The CDR3 DNA sequence: TGCAGTGCTAGAGGATTAGCGGGAGGGCCAACCGAGCAGTACTTC. Protein product: CSARGLAGGPTEQYF.

This chain joins TRBV7-2 and TRBJ1-4, with D possibly TRBD1 on 5 matching bases. The CDR3 totals 14 residues. Germline CDR1 and CDR2: SGHTA and FQGNSA. The V gene lost 1 base and the J gene lost 8 bases, with 11 bases spanning the gap. CDR3 sequence reads: CASSLGRGREKLFF. CDR3 DNA sequence: TGTGCCAGCAGCTTAGGGAGGGGCAGGGAAAAACTGTTTTTT. The variable domain in full, with the rest retrieved from reference TRBV7-2 and TRBJ1-4, is GAGVSQSPSNKVTEKGKDVELRCDPISGHTALYWYRQSLGQGLEFLIYFQGNSAPDKSGLPSDRFSAERTGGSVSTLTIQRTQQEDSAVYLCASSLGRGREKLFFGSGTQLSVL.

The V call is TRBV20-1, the J call TRBJ2-7; D might be TRBD2 (5 bases). Trimming pared 2 bases from V and 0 bases from J, leaving 11 bases between. Germline values: CDR1 DFQATT, CDR2 SNEGSKA (reference sequence). CDR3 size: 14 residues. The CDR3: CSARKAEVSYEQYF. The CDR3 DNA follows: TGCAGTGCTAGAAAAGCGGAGGTCTCCTACGAGCAGTACTTC.

The gene calls are TRBV27 and TRBJ2-1; 8 nucleotides agree with TRBD1. V gave up 6 bases and J gave up 8 bases; unmatched junction bases: 6. The CDR3 length is 13 residues. CDR1 and CDR2 from the germline V gene are MNHEY and SMNVEV (reference sequence). The CDR3 DNA is TGTGCCAGCAGGGACAGGGCTCTCCATGAGCAGTTCTTC. Protein sequence: CASRDRALHEQFF.

V gene TRBV5-1 combines with J gene TRBJ1-1; no firm D call. V lost 4 bases and J 1 base, leaving 14 bases between the germline ends. Germline V CDR1 and CDR2: SGHRS, YFSETQ. The CDR3 totals 15 residues. The DNA of the CDR3 is TGCGCCAGCAGCCGTAGCGGGGAGGCGAACACTGAAGCTTTCTTT. Its translation: CASSRSGEANTEAFF.

This sequence joins TRBV20-1 and TRBJ2-7; D is perhaps TRBD2 (5 bases). V lost 1 base, J lost 7 bases, and 23 bases lay in between. Looked up from germline, CDR1 is DFQATT and CDR2 is SNEGSKA (reference sequence). This CDR3 comprises 16 residues. The CDR3 is CSARVRGRSSYNEQYF. CDR3 bases: TGCAGTGCTAGAGTTCGAGGGCGGAGCTCCTACAATGAGCAGTACTTC.

This clonotype has a handful of counts. V and J are TRBV24-1 and TRBJ2-5; possible D gene TRBD2, 5 bases. Deletions cut 5 bases from V and 9 bases from J, with 15 bases between. Germline V gives CDR1 KGHDR, CDR2 SFDVKD. The CDR3 loop spans 13 amino acids. The CDR3 DNA reads TGTGCCACCAGTGCGACCGGCCTCGGGGCCCAGTACTTC. This gives the protein CATSATGLGAQYF.

The V call is TRBV4-3, the J call TRBJ2-7; 9 bases line up with TRBD2. V lost 0 bases to trimming and J lost 0 bases; unmatched junction nucleotides: 6. The CDR3 runs to 17 residues. Germline CDR1 is LGHNA and CDR2 is YSLEER. The CDR3, as DNA: TGCGCCAGCAGCCAAGATCTGGCGGGGGGGGGCTCCTACGAGCAGTACTTC. This translates into CASSQDLAGGGSYEQYF.

V gene TRBV6-5 combines with J gene TRBJ2-1; TRBD1 is a possible D gene (5 bases). Germline V gene sequence: CDR1 MNHEY, CDR2 SVGAGI. With 5 bases removed from V and 7 bases from J, the gap between germline ends came to 12 bases. This CDR3 contains 13 residues. CDR3 residues: CASSDLQENEQFF. In DNA, the CDR3 is TGTGCCAGCAGTGATCTACAGGAGAATGAGCAGTTCTTC.

This clonotype was seen ten or more times. The J gene is TRBJ2-5, the V gene TRBV29-1; 9 nucleotides agree with TRBD2. From germline, CDR1 is SQVTM and CDR2 ANQGSEA. This CDR3 is built from 15 residues. J lost 1 base, V lost 4 bases, and 7 bases had no gene match. CDR3 loop: CSVGTSDGSQETQYF. The CDR3 DNA is TGCAGCGTTGGGACTAGCGATGGTTCCCAAGAGACCCAGTACTTC.

The chain recombines TRBV20-1 with TRBJ2-5, with 8 bases lining up with TRBD2. This CDR3 comprises 15 residues. Germline lookup yields CDR1 DFQATT and CDR2 SNEGSKA (reference sequence). J gave up 0 bases and V 6 bases, and 9 bases lay outside the gene matches. CDR3 nucleotide sequence: TGCAGTGCCTCCAGACTAGCGAGGTACCAAGAGACCCAGTACTTC. Protein product: CSASRLARYQETQYF.

This clonotype appeared a single time. The rearrangement uses TRBV28 and TRBJ2-1; 9 nucleotides line up with TRBD1. The CDR3 has 14 residues. J gave up 6 bases and V 8 bases, and 8 bases lay outside the gene matches. CDR1 is MDHEN and CDR2 is SYDVKM in the germline V gene. In DNA, the CDR3 is TGTGCCAGCGTACTTCCGGGACAGGGCAATGAGCAGTTCTTC. This gives the protein CASVLPGQGNEQFF.

The rearrangement links TRBV6-5 to TRBJ2-1; TRBD1 matches 7 bases. The CDR3 sequence is 14 residues long. After removal of 5 bases from V and 5 bases from J, the junction contained 6 bases not matched to a gene. Germline values: CDR1 MNHEY, CDR2 SVGAGI. The CDR3 DNA reads as TGTGCCAGCAGTGTTCGACAGGGTAACAATGAGCAGTTCTTC. It is translated as CASSVRQGNNEQFF.

J is TRBJ1-2 and V is TRBV3-1; D might be TRBD1 (5 bases). CDR3 length equals 13 residues. Trimming removed 4 bases at V and 7 bases at J, with 13 bases between. Germline CDR1 is LGHDT and CDR2 is YNNKEL (reference sequence). The CDR3 spells CASSPDAGIGYTF. CDR3 DNA: TGTGCCAGCAGCCCAGACGCAGGGATTGGCTACACCTTC. Combining the CDR3 with reference TRBV3-1 and TRBJ1-2 gives the whole variable domain DTAVSQTPKYLVTQMGNDKSIKCEQNLGHDTMYWYKQDSKKFLKIMFSYNNKELIINETVPNRFSPKSPDKAHLNLHINSLELGDSAVYFCASSPDAGIGYTFGSGTRLTVV.

DNA of the CDR3: TGTGCCAGCAGCCCCCGGCCCGGGCCAATTCCCTACGAGCAGTACTTC. It codes for CASSPRPGPIPYEQYF. V gene TRBV9 combines with J gene TRBJ2-7; D remains unclear. V lost 4 bases to trimming and J lost 2 bases, with 19 bases between them. Germline assignment: CDR1 SGDLS and CDR2 YYNGEE. CDR3 size: 16 residues.

V usage is TRBV20-1 and J usage is TRBJ2-1; 12 bases map to TRBD2. The CDR3 consists of 14 residues. Germline loops: CDR1 DFQATT, CDR2 SNEGSKA (reference sequence). The CDR3 here is CSGGLAGMNNEQFF. CDR3 in DNA: TGCAGCGGCGGACTAGCGGGGATGAACAATGAGCAGTTCTTC.

This chain links TRBV3-1 with TRBJ2-1; possibly TRBD1 for D (6 bases). V shed 4 bases and J shed 10 bases, with 14 bases lying between them. Germline assignment: CDR1 LGHDT and CDR2 YNNKEL (reference sequence). CDR3 size: 13 residues. The CDR3 is CASSLMDSYEQFF. CDR3 bases: TGTGCCAGCAGCCTTATGGACAGCTACGAGCAGTTCTTC.

The chain employs TRBV5-1 and TRBJ2-1; D is possibly TRBD1 or TRBD2 (5 bases each). Deletions cut 2 bases from V and 5 bases from J, with 8 bases between. The CDR3 is 13 residues long. Looked up from germline, CDR1 is SGHRS and CDR2 is YFSETQ. The CDR3 region has the DNA TGCGCCAGCAGCTTTCAGGGAGACAATGAGCAGTTCTTC. Encoded protein: CASSFQGDNEQFF.